The clone carrying this T cell receptor beta chain was observed many times. The data belong to a study of spatial heterogeneity in lung cancer. The time point denotes: sample taken at primary tumor resection. The input material, whole RNA from tumor, nontumor lung or frozen PBMC, was sequenced unsorted. Unique molecular identifiers, one per molecule, were present on every TCR cDNA molecule. TCRdb reanalysed the 5' RACE reads using MiXCR and keeps one entry per CDR3 protein. The sample shows about 28,000 distinct CDR3 sequences, roughly 8% of them seen only once. Germline assignment: CDR1 SGHKS and CDR2 YYEKEE (reference sequence). The CDR3 length is 14 residues. V lost 6 bases, J lost 4 bases, and 16 bases lay in between.

The starting material was PBMCs, obtained at surgery. This chain links TRBV5-5 with TRBJ1-2; possible D gene TRBD1, 6 bases. This receptor was obtained from a female donor with early-stage non-small cell lung cancer. CDR3: CASTPDNRAYGYTF. CDR3 sequence (DNA): TGTGCCAGCACGCCGGACAACAGGGCCTATGGCTACACCTTC.